This TCR beta chain appears in the sequencing data of a study of T cell changes during pregnancy in multiple sclerosis. CDR1 MNHEY and CDR2 SMNVEV come from the germline V gene (reference sequence). The CDR3 is 12 residues long. A note on this clone: The junction departs from the called germline gene at one end, perhaps through a read error.

TCRdb's copy holds only in-frame clones and misses some; the assay was immunoSEQ multiplex PCR. The sample shows approximately 96,000 clones, around 92% of them seen only once. This clonotype originated in a female donor in good health, enrolled as a control in a pregnancy study. The specimen comprised peripheral blood, sampled after pregnancy. The chain combines TRBV27 with TRBJ2-7, with D maybe TRBD2 (6 bases). CDR3 sequence reads: CASSLLRAGLVF. The CDR3 DNA reads as TGTGCCAGCAGTTTATTACGGGCGGGGTTGGTCTTC.